This T cell receptor beta chain was identified in a study of blood T cell repertoires in COVID-19. As for the study in general: Researchers got acute and convalescent COVID-19 samples from the United States, Italy and Spain. Sources were T cells, B-cell-depleted T cells, or PBMCs; the material itself was cDNA or gDNA.

The CDR3 is 15 residues long. V was clipped by 7 bases and J by 2 bases; unmatched bases: 7. Germline CDR1 MDHEN, CDR2 SYDVKM. Per the original methods: Quantification of nucleated cells was approximated via reference gene primer amplification. Assay used: immunoSEQ multiplex PCR; TCRdb lists only in-frame clones, some missing. That table furnishes V, J and clone size, whereas the DNA furnished D and trimming. The profile shows 220,000 or so clones, approximately 88% of them singletons. The sequence came from a man in his fifties or sixties who had recovered from COVID-19. The gene calls are TRBV28 and TRBJ1-5; TRBD1 matches 8 bases. Material for sequencing was peripheral blood. CDR3: CASNRPGGGNQPQHF. CDR3 DNA sequence: TGTGCCAGCAACCGCCCAGGGGGCGGCAATCAGCCCCAGCATTTT.